The T cell receptor (beta chain) described here comes from a study of blood T cells in healthy people across ages. Findings and limits, study-wide: Both higher diversity and more naive CD4+ cells marked long-lived donors when set against aged donors. CMV status of donors was unknown, possibly confounding expanded clonotype changes.

As concerns this clonotype: Its antigen is undetermined.

This CDR3 comprises 15 residues. Trimming removed 2 bases from V and 2 bases from J; junction bases left unmatched: 3. In germline, CDR1 is SGHKS, CDR2 YYEKEE (reference sequence). Next came a second PCR, run for about 6 to 11 cycles, which used a sample-barcoded 5' primer along with a J-beta primer mix. Tagging of each cDNA molecule was performed by a template-switch adaptor with 12 random nucleotides. TCRdb re-analysed the 5' RACE reads in MiXCR, keeping a single row per CDR3 protein. The table has about 1,800,000 distinct CDR3 sequences, about 30% seen once. The V call is TRBV5-5, the J call TRBJ1-1, with TRBD1 identical over 10 bases. The clonotype was recovered from a woman aged 30 to 39 in good health. The sample consisted of blood. The CDR3 loop reads CASSFGTGANTEAFF. The DNA for the CDR3 is TGTGCCAGCAGCTTCGGGACAGGGGCCAACACTGAAGCTTTCTTT.